This T cell receptor beta chain was found in a study of human T cells and chemical hapten exposure. Study-wide background: Sensitization involved placing 2% DPC onto a roughly 2 cm by roughly 2 cm region of upper inner arm skin. Study outcomes and limitations: Following DPC sensitization, TCRs present above 1 in 1000 frequency showed no change.

Original methodology: From approximately 25,000 to 650,000 TCRs were found per sample, with a median of roughly 89,000. MiXCR, applied by TCRdb to the RACE reads, yields one record per CDR3 protein. The V and J calls come from TCRdb's annotation, not from the publication. This sample has more than 45,000 distinct CDR3 sequences, with around 12% found just once. Documented time point: patch test 3, about 24 weeks after DPC sensitization. Treatment meaning: therapeutic diphenylcyclopropenone sensitization with weekly scalp DPC. Someone pulled total RNA out of unfractionated whole blood. Looked up from germline, CDR1 is LGHNA and CDR2 is YSLEER. This CDR3 contains 15 residues. V trimming: 0 bases; J trimming: 2 bases; junction bases outside the gene matches: 3. This clonotype was picked up many times. What it recognizes is unknown.

The specimen comprised whole blood, sampled in connection with sensitization to the hapten diphenylcyclopropenone (DPC). This chain uses TRBV4-3 with TRBJ2-7; 8 bases are a match to TRBD2. The TCR was taken from a man aged 30 to 39 with alopecia areata. Some clones in this sample may be carry-over from other donors' samples. The CDR3 loop reads CASSQELAGTYEQYF. The DNA of the CDR3 is TGCGCCAGCAGCCAAGAATTAGCGGGGACCTACGAGCAGTACTTC.